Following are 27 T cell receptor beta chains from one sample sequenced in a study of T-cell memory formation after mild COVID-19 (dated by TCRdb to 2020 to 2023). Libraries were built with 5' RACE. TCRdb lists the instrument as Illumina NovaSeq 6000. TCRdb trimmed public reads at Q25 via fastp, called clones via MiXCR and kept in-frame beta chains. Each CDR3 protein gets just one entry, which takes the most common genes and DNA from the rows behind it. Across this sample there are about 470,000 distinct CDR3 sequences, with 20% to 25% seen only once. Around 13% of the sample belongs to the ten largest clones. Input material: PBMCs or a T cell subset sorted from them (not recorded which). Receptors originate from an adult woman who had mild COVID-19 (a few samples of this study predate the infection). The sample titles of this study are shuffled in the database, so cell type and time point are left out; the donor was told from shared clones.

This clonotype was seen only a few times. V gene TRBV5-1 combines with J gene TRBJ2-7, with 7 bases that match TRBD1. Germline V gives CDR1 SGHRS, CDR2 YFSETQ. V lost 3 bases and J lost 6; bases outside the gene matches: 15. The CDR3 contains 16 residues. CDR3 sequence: CASSSLRQGLPSEQYF. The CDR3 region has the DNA TGCGCCAGCAGCTCCCTCCGACAGGGCCTGCCTTCCGAGCAGTACTTC.

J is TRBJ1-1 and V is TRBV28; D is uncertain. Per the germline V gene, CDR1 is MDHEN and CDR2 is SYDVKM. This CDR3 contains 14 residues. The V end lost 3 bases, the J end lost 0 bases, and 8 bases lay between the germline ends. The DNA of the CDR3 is TGTGCCAGCAGTTTTCAGCTGATGAACACTGAAGCTTTCTTT. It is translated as CASSFQLMNTEAFF.

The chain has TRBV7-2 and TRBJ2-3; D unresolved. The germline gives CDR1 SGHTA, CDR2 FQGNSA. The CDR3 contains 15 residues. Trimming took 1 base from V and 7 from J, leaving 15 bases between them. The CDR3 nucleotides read TGTGCCAGCAGCTTAGGGGCAAGGGTTGGAAATACGCAGTATTTT. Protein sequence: CASSLGARVGNTQYF.

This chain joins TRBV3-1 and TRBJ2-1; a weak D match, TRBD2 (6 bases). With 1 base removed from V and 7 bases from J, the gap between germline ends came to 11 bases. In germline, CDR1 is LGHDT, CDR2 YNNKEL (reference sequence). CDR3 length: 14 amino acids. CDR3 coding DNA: TGTGCCAGCAGCCAAGCCGCGGGACGGAATGAGCAGTTCTTC. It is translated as CASSQAAGRNEQFF.

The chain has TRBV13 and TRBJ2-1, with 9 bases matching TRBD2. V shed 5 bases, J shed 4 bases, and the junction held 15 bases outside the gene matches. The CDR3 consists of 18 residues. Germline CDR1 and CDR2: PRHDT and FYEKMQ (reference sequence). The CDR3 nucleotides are TGTGCCAGCAGCCCAGAGGGTATGGCGGGGGGGCCTTACAATGAGCAGTTCTTC. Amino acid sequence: CASSPEGMAGGPYNEQFF.

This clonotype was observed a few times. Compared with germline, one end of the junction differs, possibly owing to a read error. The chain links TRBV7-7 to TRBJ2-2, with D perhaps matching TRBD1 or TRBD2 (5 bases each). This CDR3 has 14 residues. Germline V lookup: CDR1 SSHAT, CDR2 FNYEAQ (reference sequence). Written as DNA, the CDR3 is TGTGCTAGCAGTCCGGCAGGGAGCACCGGGGAGCTGTTTTTT. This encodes CASSPAGSTGELFF.

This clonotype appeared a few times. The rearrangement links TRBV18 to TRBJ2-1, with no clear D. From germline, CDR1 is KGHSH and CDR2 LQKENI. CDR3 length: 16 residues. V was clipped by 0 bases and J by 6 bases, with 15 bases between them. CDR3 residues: CASSPPYGPSGNEQFF. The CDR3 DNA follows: TGTGCCAGCTCACCACCGTACGGCCCCTCCGGCAATGAGCAGTTCTTC.

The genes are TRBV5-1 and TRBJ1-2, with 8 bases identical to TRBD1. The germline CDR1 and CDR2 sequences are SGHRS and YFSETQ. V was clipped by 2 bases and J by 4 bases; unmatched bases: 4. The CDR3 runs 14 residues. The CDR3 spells CASSFETGVYGYTF. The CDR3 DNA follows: TGCGCCAGCAGCTTTGAGACAGGGGTCTATGGCTACACCTTC.

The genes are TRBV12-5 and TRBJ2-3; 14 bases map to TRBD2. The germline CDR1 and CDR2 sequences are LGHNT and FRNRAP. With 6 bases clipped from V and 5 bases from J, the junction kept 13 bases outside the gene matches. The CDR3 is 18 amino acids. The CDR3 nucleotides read TGTGCTAGTGGCCAACTCGGACTAGCGGGAGGTTTAGGAGATACGCAGTATTTT. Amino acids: CASGQLGLAGGLGDTQYF.

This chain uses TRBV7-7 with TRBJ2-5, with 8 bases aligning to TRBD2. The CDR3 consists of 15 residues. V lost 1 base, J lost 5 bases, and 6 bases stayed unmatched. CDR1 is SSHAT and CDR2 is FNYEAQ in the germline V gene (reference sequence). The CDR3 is CASSLERGFGETQYF. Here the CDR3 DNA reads TGTGCCAGCAGCTTAGAGCGGGGGTTCGGTGAGACCCAGTACTTC.

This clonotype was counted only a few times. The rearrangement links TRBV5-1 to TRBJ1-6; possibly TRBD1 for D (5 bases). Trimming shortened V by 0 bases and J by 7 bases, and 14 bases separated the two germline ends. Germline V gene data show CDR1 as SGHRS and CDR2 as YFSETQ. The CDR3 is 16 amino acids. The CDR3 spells CASSLDLQGGNSPLHF. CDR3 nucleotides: TGCGCCAGCAGCTTGGATCTGCAGGGAGGAAATTCACCCCTCCACTTT.

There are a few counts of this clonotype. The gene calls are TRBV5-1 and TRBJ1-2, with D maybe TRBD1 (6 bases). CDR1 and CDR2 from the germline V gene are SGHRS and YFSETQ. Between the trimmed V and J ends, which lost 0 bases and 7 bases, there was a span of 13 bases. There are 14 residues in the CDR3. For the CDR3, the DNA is TGCGCCAGCAGCTTGGGCAGGGGAATCTCTGGCTACACCTTC. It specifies CASSLGRGISGYTF.

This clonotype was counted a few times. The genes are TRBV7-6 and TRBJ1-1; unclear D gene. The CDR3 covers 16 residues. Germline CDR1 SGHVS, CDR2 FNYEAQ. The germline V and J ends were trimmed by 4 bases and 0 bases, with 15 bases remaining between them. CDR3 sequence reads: CASSSHASGVNTEAFF. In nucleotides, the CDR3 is TGTGCCAGCAGCTCCCATGCCTCCGGGGTGAACACTGAAGCTTTCTTT.

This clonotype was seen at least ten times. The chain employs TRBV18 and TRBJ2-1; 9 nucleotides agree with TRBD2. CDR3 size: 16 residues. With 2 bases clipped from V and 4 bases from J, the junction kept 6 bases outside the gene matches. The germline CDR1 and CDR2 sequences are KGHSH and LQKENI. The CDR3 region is CASSPLKSGGYNEQFF. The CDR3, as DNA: TGTGCCAGCTCACCATTAAAGAGCGGGGGGTACAATGAGCAGTTCTTC.

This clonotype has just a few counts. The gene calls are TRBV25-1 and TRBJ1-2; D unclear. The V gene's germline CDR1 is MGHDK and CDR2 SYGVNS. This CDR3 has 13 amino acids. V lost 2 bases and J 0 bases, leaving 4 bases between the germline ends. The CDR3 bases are TGTGCCAGCAGTGAACAGACTAACTATGGCTACACCTTC. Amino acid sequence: CASSEQTNYGYTF.

CDR3 sequence: CATSRVKSSYEQYF. CDR3 DNA: TGTGCCACCAGCAGAGTCAAGAGCTCCTACGAGCAGTACTTC. The chain couples TRBV15 to TRBJ2-7; D remains unclear. The germline V gene has CDR1 LNHNV and CDR2 YYDKDF (reference sequence). The CDR3 loop spans 14 amino acids. Trimming pared 1 base from V and 0 bases from J, leaving 7 bases between. Full variable domain (remainder filled in from reference TRBV15 and TRBJ2-7): DAMVIQNPRYQVTQFGKPVTLSCSQTLNHNVMYWYQQKSSQAPKLLFHYYDKDFNNEADTPDNFQSRRPNTSFCFLDIRSPGLGDTAMYLCATSRVKSSYEQYFGPGTRLTVT.

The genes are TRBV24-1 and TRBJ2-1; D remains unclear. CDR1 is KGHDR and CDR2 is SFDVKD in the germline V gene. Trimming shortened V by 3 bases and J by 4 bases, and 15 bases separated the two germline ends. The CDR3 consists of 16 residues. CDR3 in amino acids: CATSDLDEKLYNEQFF. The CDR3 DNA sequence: TGTGCCACCAGTGATCTCGATGAGAAACTTTACAATGAGCAGTTCTTC.

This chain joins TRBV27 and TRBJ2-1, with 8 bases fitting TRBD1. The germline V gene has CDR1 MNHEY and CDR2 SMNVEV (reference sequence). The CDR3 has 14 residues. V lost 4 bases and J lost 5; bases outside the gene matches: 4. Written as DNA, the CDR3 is TGTGCCAGCAGTTCGAGGACAGGGAACAATGAGCAGTTCTTC. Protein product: CASSSRTGNNEQFF.

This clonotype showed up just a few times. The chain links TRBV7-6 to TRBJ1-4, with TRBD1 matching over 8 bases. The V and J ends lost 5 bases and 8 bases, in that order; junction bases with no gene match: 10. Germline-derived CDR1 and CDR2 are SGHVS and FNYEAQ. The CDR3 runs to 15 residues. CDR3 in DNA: TGTGCCAGCAGCCCCAGGCAGGGGGCCGGGGAAAAACTGTTTTTT. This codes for CASSPRQGAGEKLFF.

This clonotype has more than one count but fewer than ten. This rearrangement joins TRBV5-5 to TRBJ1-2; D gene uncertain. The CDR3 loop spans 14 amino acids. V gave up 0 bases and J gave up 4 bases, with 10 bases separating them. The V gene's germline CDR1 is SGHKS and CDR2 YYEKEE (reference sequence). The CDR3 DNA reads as TGTGCCAGCAGCTTGGAAGTCCTACCCTATGGCTACACCTTC. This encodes CASSLEVLPYGYTF.

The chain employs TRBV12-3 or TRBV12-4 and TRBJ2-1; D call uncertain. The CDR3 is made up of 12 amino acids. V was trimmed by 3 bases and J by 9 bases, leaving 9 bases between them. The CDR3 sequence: CASSFRTIEQFF. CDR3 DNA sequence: TGTGCCAGCAGTTTTAGAACGATTGAGCAGTTCTTC.

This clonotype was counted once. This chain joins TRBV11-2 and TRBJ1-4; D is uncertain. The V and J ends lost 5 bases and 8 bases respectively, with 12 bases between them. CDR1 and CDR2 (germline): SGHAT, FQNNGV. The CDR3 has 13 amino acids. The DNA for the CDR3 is TGTGCCAGCAGCCCCGCTGTGGGGGAAAAACTGTTTTTT. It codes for CASSPAVGEKLFF.

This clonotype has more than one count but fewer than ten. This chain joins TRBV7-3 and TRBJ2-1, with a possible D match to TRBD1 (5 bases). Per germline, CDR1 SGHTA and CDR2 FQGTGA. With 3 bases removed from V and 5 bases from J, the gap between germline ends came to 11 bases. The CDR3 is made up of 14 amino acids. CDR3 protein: CASSLAWGDNEQFF. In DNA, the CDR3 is TGTGCCAGCAGCTTGGCGTGGGGCGACAATGAGCAGTTCTTC.

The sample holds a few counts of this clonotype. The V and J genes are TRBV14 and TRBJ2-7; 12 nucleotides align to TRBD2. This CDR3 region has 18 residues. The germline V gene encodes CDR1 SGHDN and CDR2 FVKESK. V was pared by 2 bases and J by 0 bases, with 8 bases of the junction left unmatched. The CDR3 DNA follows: TGTGCCAGCAGCCAAAGGCGACTAGCGGGGGCCGTCTCCTACGAGCAGTACTTC. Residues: CASSQRRLAGAVSYEQYF.

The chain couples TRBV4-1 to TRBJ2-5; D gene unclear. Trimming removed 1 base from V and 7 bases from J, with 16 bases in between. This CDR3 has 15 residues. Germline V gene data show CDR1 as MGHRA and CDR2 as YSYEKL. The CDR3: CASSQALGQAGTQYF. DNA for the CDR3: TGCGCCAGCAGCCAAGCGCTTGGGCAGGCTGGGACCCAGTACTTC.

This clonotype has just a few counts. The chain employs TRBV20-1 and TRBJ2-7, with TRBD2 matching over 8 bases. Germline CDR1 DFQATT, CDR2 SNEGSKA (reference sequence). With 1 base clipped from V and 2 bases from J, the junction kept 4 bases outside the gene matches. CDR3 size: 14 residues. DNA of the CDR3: TGCAGTGCTAGAGTCATCGGGGGGGCCTACGAGCAGTACTTC. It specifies CSARVIGGAYEQYF.

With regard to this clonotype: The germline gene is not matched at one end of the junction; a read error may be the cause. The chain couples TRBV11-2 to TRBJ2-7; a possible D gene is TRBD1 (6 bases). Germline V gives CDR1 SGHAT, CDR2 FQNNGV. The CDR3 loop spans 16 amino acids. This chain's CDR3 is CASSLDLGQGAYDQYF. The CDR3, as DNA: TGTGCCAGCAGCTTAGATCTGGGACAAGGGGCCTACGATCAGTACTTC.